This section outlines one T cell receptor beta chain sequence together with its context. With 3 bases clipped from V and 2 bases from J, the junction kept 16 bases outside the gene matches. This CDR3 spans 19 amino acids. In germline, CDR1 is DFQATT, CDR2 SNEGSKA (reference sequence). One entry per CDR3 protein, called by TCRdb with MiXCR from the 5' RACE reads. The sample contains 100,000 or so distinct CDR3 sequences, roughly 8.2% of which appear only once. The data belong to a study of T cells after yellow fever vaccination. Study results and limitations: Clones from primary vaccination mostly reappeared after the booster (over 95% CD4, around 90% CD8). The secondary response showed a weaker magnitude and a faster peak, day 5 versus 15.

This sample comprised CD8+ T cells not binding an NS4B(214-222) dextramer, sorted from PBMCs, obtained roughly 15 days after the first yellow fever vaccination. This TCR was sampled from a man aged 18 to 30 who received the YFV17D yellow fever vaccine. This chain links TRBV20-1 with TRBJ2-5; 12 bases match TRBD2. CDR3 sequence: CSASERLKASGGEQETQYF. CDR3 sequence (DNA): TGCAGTGCTAGCGAGCGACTGAAGGCTAGCGGGGGGGAACAAGAGACCCAGTACTTC.